Below, one TCR beta chain is given with its context. Its specificity is unknown. Given a much more abundant clone one base away, this may be a read error. Trimming removed 6 bases at V and 6 bases at J, with 17 bases between. CDR1 is DFQATT, CDR2 SNEGSKA, per germline (reference sequence). This CDR3 contains 13 residues. The investigators amplified TCR beta CDR3 regions from RNA transcripts. In the first-round RT-PCR of the TCR CDR3, the HTBI primer set was used. TCRdb independently ran MiXCR on the multiplex PCR reads; one entry per CDR3 protein. The sample consists of 750,000 to 950,000 distinct CDR3 sequences, roughly 40% of them appearing once. The source of the sample is a study of T cells in Graves' hyperthyroidism and ophthalmopathy. Study-wide results and limits: The blood repertoire included most of the expanded thyroid clonotypes above 0.001.

What was sequenced was blood. This TCR came from a man aged 18 to 29 with Graves' hyperthyroidism. The chain joins TRBV20-1 to TRBJ1-1; D remains unclear. CDR3 sequence reads: CSATQVGRPEAFF. For the CDR3, the DNA is TGCAGTGCCACTCAGGTAGGGCGGCCTGAAGCTTTCTTT.